One sample yielded the 18 T cell receptor beta chains listed below, sequenced in a study of T cell responses to AZD1222 COVID-19 vaccine. The repertoire was sequenced with immunoSEQ multiplex PCR; TCRdb's copy has only in-frame clones and lacks some. The table has more than 85,000 clones, about 90% seen once. Specimen: peripheral blood, collected on day 0 of AZD1222 vaccination. The receptors come from an adult in good health.

The chain has TRBV7-8 and TRBJ1-4; TRBD1 is a possible D gene (6 bases). CDR1 is SGHVS and CDR2 is FQNEAQ in the germline V gene. The CDR3 is 15 amino acids. V was shortened by 3 bases and J by 0 bases, with 8 bases between the two germline ends. CDR3 DNA sequence: TGTGCCAGCAGCTTCGGACAGTCAACTAATGAAAAACTGTTTTTT. Protein: CASSFGQSTNEKLFF.

V is TRBV5-1 and J is TRBJ2-3; 7 bases align to TRBD1. Germline trimming cut 6 bases from V and 4 bases from J; bases unmatched to any gene: 8. CDR3 size: 14 residues. Looked up from germline, CDR1 is SGHRS and CDR2 is YFSETQ. In nucleotides, the CDR3 is TGCGCCAGCAACCTAGGGGGCCTCGCAGATACGCAGTATTTT. Translation: CASNLGGLADTQYF.

This clone occurred a few times. The rearrangement uses TRBV6-5 and TRBJ1-4; D not resolved. Between the trimmed V and J ends, which lost 4 bases and 8 bases, there was a span of 14 bases. Germline V gene data show CDR1 as MNHEY and CDR2 as SVGAGI. The CDR3 loop spans 14 amino acids. CDR3 in DNA: TGTGCCAGCAGTTCGACCGGAGGCGACGAAAAACTGTTTTTT. Protein: CASSSTGGDEKLFF.

The chain carries TRBV11-2 and TRBJ1-2; D uncertain. The CDR3 is 14 residues long. Germline V CDR1 and CDR2: SGHAT, FQNNGV. Trimming removed 0 bases from V and 4 bases from J, with 9 bases in between. The CDR3 nucleotides are TGTGCCAGCAGCTTAGATGCGGCAGTCTATGGCTACACCTTC. Residues: CASSLDAAVYGYTF.

The gene calls are TRBV5-1 and TRBJ2-7; 9 bases are a match to TRBD1. Germline V lookup: CDR1 SGHRS, CDR2 YFSETQ. Trimming removed 4 bases from V and 5 bases from J; junction bases left unmatched: 7. This CDR3 comprises 14 residues. In nucleotides, the CDR3 is TGCGCCAGCAGCCCGGGACAGGGCTTCGACGAGCAGTACTTC. As protein: CASSPGQGFDEQYF. The whole variable domain, filled in from reference TRBV5-1 and TRBJ2-7, reads KAGVTQTPRYLIKTRGQQVTLSCSPISGHRSVSWYQQTPGQGLQFLFEYFSETQRNKGNFPGRFSGRQFSNSRSEMNVSTLELGDSALYLCASSPGQGFDEQYFGPGTRLTVT.

A single count supports this clone. The chain links TRBV3-1 (or the pseudogene TRBV3-2) to TRBJ1-3; D is ambiguous. This CDR3 has 14 residues. The V gene's germline CDR1 is LGHDT and CDR2 YNNKEL (reference sequence). Trimming removed 5 bases from V and 0 bases from J, with 8 bases in between. For the CDR3, the DNA is TGTGCCAGCAGCTACAGTGCCTCTGGAAACACCATATATTTT. Protein sequence: CASSYSASGNTIYF.

This clone was detected only once. This rearrangement joins TRBV3-1 (or the pseudogene TRBV3-2) to TRBJ1-2; tentative D call: TRBD1 (5 bases). The CDR3 spans 14 residues. CDR1 and CDR2 (germline): LGHDT, YNNKEL (reference sequence). V was pared by 1 base and J by 5 bases, with 11 bases between. The CDR3 loop reads CASSQVRGTYGYTF. The CDR3 DNA reads as TGTGCCAGCAGCCAAGTAAGGGGAACATATGGCTACACCTTC.

This clone was counted a single time. The sample contains more than one DNA sequence encoding this CDR3. The chain joins TRBV3-1 (or the pseudogene TRBV3-2) to TRBJ1-5, with D unclear. Per the germline V gene, CDR1 is LGHDT and CDR2 is YNNKEL (reference sequence). This CDR3 is built from 13 residues. Trimming cost V 1 base and J 4 bases, with 5 bases left between them. The CDR3 nucleotides are TGTGCCAGCAGCCAAGTGGGTAATCAGCCCCAGCATTTT. It is translated as CASSQVGNQPQHF.

V and J are TRBV19 and TRBJ2-4, with 10 bases aligning to TRBD2. J lost 6 bases, V lost 1 base, and 6 bases had no gene match. Per the germline V gene, CDR1 is LNHDA and CDR2 is SQIVND (reference sequence). The CDR3 runs to 16 residues. The CDR3 here is CASSIGGLARGNIQYF. The CDR3 DNA reads TGTGCCAGTAGTATAGGGGGACTAGCGCGAGGAAACATTCAGTACTTC.

This clone was observed a few times. The V call is TRBV18, the J call TRBJ2-7, with D possibly being TRBD1 or TRBD2 (5 bases each). CDR1 is KGHSH, CDR2 LQKENI, per germline. CDR3 size: 14 residues. V was trimmed by 3 bases and J by 1 base, leaving 10 bases between them. CDR3 sequence reads: CASSPRGPSYEQYF. The CDR3 nucleotides read TGTGCCAGCTCACCGAGGGGACCTTCCTACGAGCAGTACTTC. Full variable domain (rest looked up from reference TRBV18 and TRBJ2-7): NAGVMQNPRHLVRRRGQEARLRCSPMKGHSHVYWYRQLPEEGLKFMVYLQKENIIDESGMPKERFSAEFPKEGPSILRIQQVVRGDSAAYFCASSPRGPSYEQYFGPGTRLTVT.

The chain recombines TRBV19 with TRBJ1-2; D might be TRBD1 (5 bases). Germline V gene sequence: CDR1 LNHDA, CDR2 SQIVND (reference sequence). The V end was cut by 6 bases, the J end by 4 bases, with 12 bases between. The CDR3 loop spans 13 amino acids. This CDR3 is CASRLKDTYGYTF. In nucleotides, the CDR3 is TGTGCCAGTAGGCTTAAGGACACCTATGGCTACACCTTC.

The sample holds one count of this clone. The chain links TRBV7-3 to TRBJ2-3, with a possible D match to TRBD1 (6 bases). The CDR3 has 16 residues. Trimming took off 3 bases at V and 1 base at J, with 14 bases between the two ends. CDR1 SGHTA and CDR2 FQGTGA come from the germline V gene. The CDR3, as DNA: TGTGCCAGCAGCTTCTTACAGGGATCGGGCACAGATACGCAGTATTTT. Translation: CASSFLQGSGTDTQYF.

The chain employs TRBV28 and TRBJ1-5, with no clear D. The CDR3 has 14 residues. Trimming left V 5 bases short and J 2 bases short, with 10 bases between. CDR1 is MDHEN and CDR2 is SYDVKM in the germline V gene. CDR3 sequence: CASSTEVRNQPQHF. The CDR3, as DNA: TGTGCCAGCAGTACAGAGGTTCGCAATCAGCCCCAGCATTTT. Full variable domain (missing parts from reference TRBV28 and TRBJ1-5): DVKVTQSSRYLVKRTGEKVFLECVQDMDHENMFWYRQDPGLGLRLIYFSYDVKMKEKGDIPEGYSVSREKKERFSLILESASTNQTSMYLCASSTEVRNQPQHFGDGTRLSIL.

This sequence joins TRBV5-6 and TRBJ1-3; D not resolved. With 4 bases removed from V and 2 bases from J, the gap between germline ends came to 13 bases. Germline CDR1 is SGHDT and CDR2 is YYEEEE. This CDR3 contains 15 residues. CDR3 in DNA: TGTGCCAGCAGCCTGGTCAAGGGAACTGGAAACACCATATATTTT. As protein: CASSLVKGTGNTIYF. The full variable domain, with the rest looked up from reference TRBV5-6 and TRBJ1-3, is DAGVTQSPTHLIKTRGQQVTLRCSPKSGHDTVSWYQQALGQGPQFIFQYYEEEERQRGNFPDRFSGHQFPNYSSELNVNALLLGDSALYLCASSLVKGTGNTIYFGEGSWLTVV.

J is TRBJ1-4 and V is TRBV5-8; D remains ambiguous. The CDR3 sequence is 15 residues long. V was trimmed by 7 bases and J by 3 bases, leaving 16 bases between them. From germline, CDR1 is SGHTS and CDR2 YDEGEE. In DNA form, the CDR3 reads TGTGCCAGCTCATACCGCAGGCATTCTAATGAAAAACTGTTTTTT. Translating it yields CASSYRRHSNEKLFF.

This clone was counted once. The chain combines TRBV6-5 with TRBJ2-2; no definite D call. The V gene lost 6 bases and the J gene lost 5 bases, with 13 bases spanning the gap. The length of the CDR3 is 14 residues. Per germline, CDR1 MNHEY and CDR2 SVGAGI. The chain's CDR3 is CASRILSLTGELFF. Here the CDR3 DNA reads TGTGCCAGCAGAATCCTTTCCCTTACCGGGGAGCTGTTTTTT.

This sequence joins TRBV6-5 and TRBJ1-1; D might be TRBD1 (5 bases). The CDR3 sequence is 12 residues long. Germline loops: CDR1 MNHEY, CDR2 SVGAGI. The ends were cut back, 9 bases at V and 1 base at J, with 9 bases in the middle. The CDR3 DNA reads as TGTGCCAGTCTGACAGCGAACACTGAAGCTTTCTTT. Amino acid sequence: CASLTANTEAFF.

This chain uses TRBV2 with TRBJ1-5; D call uncertain. CDR3 length equals 15 residues. Germline CDR1 SNHLY, CDR2 FYNNEI. Trimming cost V 5 bases and J 0 bases, with 11 bases left between them. CDR3 nucleotides: TGTGCCAGCAGTTTACTGCAGCCTAGCAATCAGCCCCAGCATTTT. Translating gives CASSLLQPSNQPQHF.